Below, 16 T cell receptor beta chains from the same sample are listed, as sequenced in a study of CD4+ T cells in melanoma. This table comes from immunoSEQ multiplex PCR, and its TCRdb copy is limited to in-frame clones, with some not included. The profile shows over 10,000 clones, 65% to 80% of them singletons. The sample comprised cells from a culture (not recorded whether cultured in vitro). The source is a human donor with melanoma.

The gene calls are TRBV7-9 and TRBJ1-2, with D tentatively TRBD1 (6 bases). The CDR3 consists of 16 residues. Per the germline V gene, CDR1 is SEHNR and CDR2 is FQNEAQ (reference sequence). The V end lost 1 base, the J end lost 0 bases, and 12 bases lay between the germline ends. The CDR3, as DNA: TGTGCCAGCAGCTTAGGGGGTGGACAGTCTAACTATGGCTACACCTTC. Translation gives CASSLGGGQSNYGYTF.

The chain couples TRBV7-9 to TRBJ2-1, with no clear D. V lost 4 bases and J 8 bases, leaving 3 bases between the germline ends. CDR1 and CDR2 from the germline V gene are SEHNR and FQNEAQ (reference sequence). This CDR3 has 10 residues. Here the CDR3 DNA reads TGTGCCAGCAGCTATCATGAGCAGTTCTTC. It translates to CASSYHEQFF. The full variable domain, completed using reference TRBV7-9 and TRBJ2-1, is DTGVSQNPRHKITKRGQNVTFRCDPISEHNRLYWYRQTLGQGPEFLTYFQNEAQLEKSRLLSDRFSAERPKGSFSTLEIQRTEQGDSAMYLCASSYHEQFFGPGTRLTVL.

This chain joins TRBV5-6 and TRBJ2-5; possibly TRBD2 for D (5 bases). The CDR3 contains 14 residues. Germline CDR1 and CDR2: SGHDT and YYEEEE. Trimming cost V 0 bases and J 4 bases, with 10 bases left between them. CDR3 sequence reads: CASSLVSARETQYF. CDR3 in DNA: TGTGCCAGCAGCTTGGTTAGCGCCAGAGAGACCCAGTACTTC.

The CDR3 nucleotides are TGTGCCAGCAGCCTAACAGGGGGCAGCAATCAGCCCCAGCATTTT. It yields the protein CASSLTGGSNQPQHF. The chain carries TRBV6-6 and TRBJ1-5; 9 bases map to TRBD1. J was trimmed by 1 base and V by 6 bases; bases with no gene match: 4. This CDR3 is 15 amino acids long. CDR1 is MNHNY and CDR2 is SVGAGI in the germline V gene (reference sequence).

This clone came up a few times. CDR3 bases: TGTGCCAGCCTCAATGACTATAATTCACCCCTCCACTTT. This gives the protein CASLNDYNSPLHF. V is TRBV7-9 and J is TRBJ1-6; D unclear. V shed 8 bases and J shed 3 bases, with 8 bases lying between them. The length of the CDR3 is 13 residues. Germline CDR1 reads SEHNR; CDR2 reads FQNEAQ (reference sequence).

This clone was detected only a few times. The J gene is TRBJ2-7, the V gene TRBV11-1; D is uncertain. Trimming pared 3 bases from V and 6 bases from J, leaving 12 bases between. Germline values: CDR1 SGHAT, CDR2 FQDESV (reference sequence). This CDR3 contains 13 residues. The CDR3 DNA reads TGTGCCAGCAGCTTTTACCTATCCGGCGAGCAGTACTTC. As protein: CASSFYLSGEQYF. The whole variable domain, filled in from reference TRBV11-1 and TRBJ2-7, reads EAEVAQSPRYKITEKSQAVAFWCDPISGHATLYWYRQILGQGPELLVQFQDESVVDDSQLPKDRFSAERLKGVDSTLKIQPAELGDSAMYLCASSFYLSGEQYFGPGTRLTVT.

The chain uses TRBV4-2 and TRBJ2-1; D may match TRBD1 or TRBD2 (5 bases each). Trimming removed 5 bases from V and 5 bases from J, with 16 bases in between. The CDR3 spans 15 residues. Per the germline V gene, CDR1 is LGHNA and CDR2 is YNFKEQ. This chain's CDR3 is CASSLERGSHNEQFF. CDR3 nucleotide sequence: TGTGCCAGCAGCTTGGAGAGGGGATCGCACAATGAGCAGTTCTTC.

The J gene is TRBJ2-2, the V gene TRBV30, with a possible D match to TRBD1 (5 bases). CDR3 length: 13 amino acids. Trimming took 4 bases from V and 4 from J, leaving 10 bases between them. Germline lookup yields CDR1 GTSNPN and CDR2 SVGIG (reference sequence). The CDR3 region is CAWNPDSTGELFF. The CDR3 region has the DNA TGTGCCTGGAACCCTGACAGCACCGGGGAGCTGTTTTTT.

This clone came up once. V and J are TRBV6-1 and TRBJ2-1; possibly TRBD1 for D (6 bases). Germline assignment: CDR1 MNHNS and CDR2 SASEGT. The CDR3 contains 13 residues. V gave up 5 bases and J gave up 3 bases, with 8 bases separating them. CDR3 nucleotide sequence: TGTGCCAGCAGTAGACAGGACTACAATGAGCAGTTCTTC. Its translation: CASSRQDYNEQFF.

This clone has more than one count but fewer than ten. The V and J genes are TRBV5-4 and TRBJ1-6, with D unresolved. The germline V gene encodes CDR1 SGHNT and CDR2 YYREEE (reference sequence). Trimming shortened V by 4 bases and J by 13 bases, and 18 bases separated the two germline ends. There are 14 residues in the CDR3. For the CDR3, the DNA is TGTGCCAGCAGCCCGGACCTGGTTGGCAACCCCCTCCACTTT. The encoded protein is CASSPDLVGNPLHF. The whole variable domain, filled in from reference TRBV5-4 and TRBJ1-6, reads ETGVTQSPTHLIKTRGQQVTLRCSSQSGHNTVSWYQQALGQGPQFIFQYYREEENGRGNFPPRFSGLQFPNYSSELNVNALELDDSALYLCASSPDLVGNPLHFGNGTRLTVT.

The chain has TRBV2 and TRBJ1-5; D unresolved. V was clipped by 1 base and J by 5 bases, with 6 bases between them. This CDR3 is built from 13 residues. CDR1 SNHLY and CDR2 FYNNEI come from the germline V gene. The CDR3 loop reads CASSEDSHQPQHF. The CDR3, as DNA: TGTGCCAGCAGTGAAGACAGTCATCAGCCCCAGCATTTT.

The rearrangement uses TRBV7-8 and TRBJ1-1, with D possibly TRBD1 on 5 matching bases. Trimming removed 0 bases from V and 3 bases from J, with 11 bases in between. This CDR3 has 15 residues. Germline V CDR1 and CDR2: SGHVS, FQNEAQ. The CDR3 reads CASSLATRVDTEAFF. CDR3 coding DNA: TGTGCCAGCAGCTTAGCGACCAGGGTAGACACTGAAGCTTTCTTT.

CDR3 nucleotide sequence: TGTGCCAGCCCGGGACAGTCTAACTATGGCTACACCTTC. This gives the protein CASPGQSNYGYTF. This chain links TRBV6-1 with TRBJ1-2; 7 bases fit TRBD1. Per germline, CDR1 MNHNS and CDR2 SASEGT. The ends lost 8 bases at V and 0 bases at J; junction bases unmatched: 3. The CDR3 is 13 amino acids.

The rearrangement joins TRBV5-4 to TRBJ1-6; D unclear. Trimming shortened V by 5 bases and J by 10 bases, and 13 bases separated the two germline ends. The germline gives CDR1 SGHNT, CDR2 YYREEE (reference sequence). The CDR3 length is 13 residues. The CDR3 protein is CASRMGSESPLHF. For the CDR3, the DNA is TGTGCCAGCAGGATGGGTAGCGAATCACCCCTCCACTTT.

The chain carries TRBV7-3 and TRBJ2-3; D remains ambiguous. The germline gives CDR1 SGHTA, CDR2 FQGTGA. Trimming removed 3 bases at V and 4 bases at J, with 11 bases between. The CDR3 is 14 residues long. The CDR3 loop is CASSFGHNADTQYF. Written as DNA, the CDR3 is TGTGCCAGCAGCTTCGGGCACAACGCAGATACGCAGTATTTT.

The rearrangement joins TRBV2 to TRBJ2-1, with TRBD1 matching over 7 bases. Germline V lookup: CDR1 SNHLY, CDR2 FYNNEI. With V trimmed by 3 bases and J by 5 bases, 13 bases remained unmatched. The CDR3 runs to 17 residues. The CDR3 reads CASSDPATGLSHNEQFF. The CDR3 DNA reads TGTGCCAGCAGTGACCCCGCGACAGGGTTGTCGCACAATGAGCAGTTCTTC.